The rows below give T cell receptor beta chains drawn from one sample of a study of beta chain features in type 1 diabetes. Repertoires were generated with immunoSEQ multiplex PCR, while TCRdb's copy carries only in-frame clones and drops some. The table shows roughly 340,000 clones, with roughly an eighth occurring only once. Sequencing was carried out using naive CD4+ T cells from blood. These receptor sequences come from a woman aged 18-29 years with type 1 diabetes. The CDR3 runs from the conserved cysteine through the conserved F or W. A D gene is named only where the DNA matches it firmly. Clone size is shown for a subset of rows, as once, few, many or a class of expanded clone.

J | size | D | V | CDR3 | DNA
TRBJ2-7 | few | TRBD1 | TRBV2 | CASSLDRGYEQYF | TGTGCCAGCAGCTTAGACAGGGGATACGAGCAGTACTTC
TRBJ1-2 | - | TRBD1 | TRBV6-6 | CASSPGTGEAGYTF | TGTGCCAGCAGTCCCGGGACAGGGGAGGCTGGCTACACCTTC
TRBJ1-4 | few | TRBD1 | TRBV14 | CASSQAQGKRANEKLFF | TGTGCCAGCAGCCAAGCACAGGGGAAGAGGGCTAATGAAAAACTGTTTTTT
TRBJ1-2 | few | TRBD1 | TRBV18 | CASSPEDRAYDGYTF | TGTGCCAGCTCACCGGAGGACAGGGCCTACGATGGCTACACCTTC
TRBJ1-5 | few | - | TRBV11-2 | CASSLGRDQPQHF | TGTGCCAGCAGCTTGGGGAGGGATCAGCCCCAGCATTTT
TRBJ2-1 | - | TRBD2 | TRBV7-9 | CASSSRTSGSNEQFF | TGTGCCAGCAGCTCTCGGACTAGCGGGAGCAATGAGCAGTTCTTC
TRBJ1-2 | - | TRBD1 | TRBV7-9 | CASSLAQGAGYTF | TGTGCCAGCAGCTTAGCCCAGGGGGCTGGCTACACCTTC
TRBJ2-5 | - | - | TRBV4-1 | CASSLRCRDF | TGCGCCAGCAGCCTCAGGTGCCGTGACTTC
TRBJ1-2 | few | - | TRBV7-9 | CASSLDLGGYGYTF | TGTGCCAGCAGCTTAGACTTGGGGGGCTATGGCTACACCTTC
TRBJ2-5 | - | - | TRBV11-2 | CASSSRETQYF | TGTGCCAGCAGCTCCAGGGAGACCCAGTACTTC
TRBJ2-5 | few | TRBD1 | TRBV19 | CASRRDRAGETQYF | TGTGCCAGTAGACGGGACAGGGCCGGCGAGACCCAGTACTTC
TRBJ1-2 | few | - | TRBV2 | CASSGGSLPPNYGYTF | TGTGCCAGCAGTGGAGGCAGCCTACCGCCTAACTATGGCTACACCTTC
TRBJ1-3 | - | - | TRBV30 | CAWSLGTLVSGNTIYF | TGTGCCTGGAGCCTCGGGACACTGGTCTCTGGAAACACCATATATTTT
TRBJ2-7 | few | TRBD2 | TRBV5-4 | CASSLDLAGIYEQYF | TGTGCCAGCAGCTTGGATCTAGCGGGCATCTACGAGCAGTACTTC
TRBJ2-3 | few | TRBD2 | TRBV4-1 | CASSQVGAGGLTDTQYF | TGCGCCAGCAGCCAAGTAGGCGCGGGAGGGTTAACAGATACGCAGTATTTT
TRBJ2-3 | few | - | TRBV7-9 | CASSSSGGTDTQYF | TGTGCCAGCAGCTCCTCGGGGGGCACAGATACGCAGTATTTT
TRBJ1-2 | once | - | TRBV11-2 | CASSRIKQLFGGYTF | TGTGCCAGCAGCCGAATTAAACAGCTGTTCGGTGGCTACACCTTC